This T cell receptor (beta chain) was obtained from a study of blood T cell repertoires in COVID-19. Study-wide context: The analysed material was cDNA or gDNA that came from T cells, B-cell-depleted T cells, or PBMCs.

The CDR3 is 15 amino acids. Losses at the gene ends were 1 base for V and 5 bases for J; bases not matched to a gene: 3. In germline, CDR1 is LNHNV, CDR2 YYDKDF (reference sequence). As handled by the study authors: Reference gene primer amplification gave estimated nucleated cell counts. Profiled with immunoSEQ multiplex PCR; TCRdb holds only in-frame clones, not every one. Clonal size and the V and J genes are those of that table, whereas D and trimming came from the DNA. Altogether roughly 350,000 clones are present, almost 90% being singletons, with the ten largest covering about 7.3%. Seattle patients were enrolled during active infection and followed longitudinally.

The sample taken for sequencing was peripheral blood. This chain connects TRBV15 to TRBJ1-4; 8 bases map to TRBD1. The origin of this receptor is a woman in her 70s with COVID-19, enrolled during active disease. Written as DNA, the CDR3 is TGTGCCACCAGCAGAGGACAGGGGAAAAATGAAAAACTGTTTTTT. Amino acid sequence: CATSRGQGKNEKLFF.